This TCR beta chain was identified in a study of brain T cells in children with intractable seizures. Study-wide findings and caveats: Absence of clones before surgery may stem from lower sequencing depth. Only CDR3 sequence similarity suggested viral specificity, without known HCMV serostatus.

Time point in this sample: blood from clinic visit 5 months post-surgery; TSC patient then seizure free. Pre-surgery treatment included at least one anti-epileptic drug. CDR3 length: 15 amino acids. The germline V gene has CDR1 SGHNT and CDR2 YENEEA. V was clipped by 3 bases and J by 0 bases, with 11 bases between them. Comment on this clone: Its antigen is unknown.

Clones were sequenced by immunoSEQ multiplex PCR, and TCRdb holds only the in-frame ones, with some missing. This sample has about 340,000 clones; roughly 92% occur once, and the top ten carry roughly 6%. The chain links TRBV11-3 to TRBJ1-1, with a tentative D call TRBD1 (6 bases). This TCR derives from a boy less than two years old with tuberous sclerosis and intractable seizures. The sample consisted of peripheral blood, taken roughly 5 months after surgery. CDR3 loop: CASSFTDSLNTEAFF. CDR3 DNA sequence: TGTGCCAGCAGCTTCACGGACAGCTTGAACACTGAAGCTTTCTTT. The full variable domain, in which reference TRBV11-3 and TRBJ1-1 provide the parts outside the CDR3, is EAGVVQSPRYKIIEKKQPVAFWCNPISGHNTLYWYLQNLGQGPELLIRYENEEAVDDSQLPKDRFSAERLKGVDSTLKIQPAELGDSAVYLCASSFTDSLNTEAFFGQGTRLTVV.